The next 14 T cell receptor beta chains were all read from a single sample in a study of HIV-infected children after antiretroviral therapy interruption. RNA-based 3' RACE libraries used unique molecular identifiers. TCRdb recomputed calls from the 3' RACE reads with MiXCR, one row per CDR3 protein. The profile covers approximately 95,000 distinct CDR3 sequences, with 5.5% to 8.5% appearing a single time and about 1.1% taken by the ten largest. Stated treatment: PENTA 11 planned treatment interruption arm or continuous ART arm. Sequencing was performed on CD45RA+ CD4+ T cells from PBMCs, pooled from several time points, taken from a donor given antiretroviral therapy, either interrupted or continuous. The subset is: naive CD4+ CD45RA+ CD45RO- T cells. These receptors were obtained from a pool of human donors with HIV.

A few counts support this clonotype. The chain combines TRBV5-1 with TRBJ2-7, with D possibly being TRBD1 (5 bases). Germline V lookup: CDR1 SGHRS, CDR2 YFSETQ. The V end was cut by 0 bases, the J end by 6 bases, with 16 bases between. CDR3 length equals 15 residues. The CDR3 region is CASSLDLLSGREQYF. The CDR3 DNA is TGCGCCAGCAGCTTGGATCTCCTGTCAGGGCGCGAGCAGTACTTC.

This rearrangement joins TRBV2 to TRBJ2-1, with TRBD1 matching 7 bases. CDR3 length: 13 residues. From germline, CDR1 is SNHLY and CDR2 FYNNEI. CDR3 region: CTVGRQGPGEQFF. In DNA form, the CDR3 reads TGTACTGTAGGACGACAGGGACCTGGTGAGCAGTTCTTC.

This clonotype was counted at least ten times. The chain carries TRBV10-3 and TRBJ1-1; possible D gene TRBD1, 5 bases. Germline values: CDR1 ENHRY, CDR2 SYGVKD. The CDR3 length is 18 residues. V dropped 3 bases and J dropped 0 bases, with 20 bases sitting between them. In DNA form, the CDR3 reads TGTGCCATCAGTGACGACAGTCGGAGCTTAATCATGAACACTGAAGCTTTCTTT. Residues: CAISDDSRSLIMNTEAFF.

In its sample, this clonotype was seen many times. The chain carries TRBV20-1 and TRBJ2-3, with D unclear. CDR3 size: 12 residues. The germline CDR1 and CDR2 sequences are DFQATT and SNEGSKA (reference sequence). V lost 3 bases and J 3 bases, leaving 7 bases between the germline ends. CDR3 region: CSASVGTDTQYF. In DNA, the CDR3 is TGCAGTGCTAGTGTGGGGACAGATACGCAGTATTTT.

This clonotype appeared many times. The chain recombines TRBV20-1 with TRBJ2-1; D not certain. V lost 1 base to trimming and J lost 6 bases, with 7 bases between them. Germline lookup yields CDR1 DFQATT and CDR2 SNEGSKA (reference sequence). This CDR3 has 12 amino acids. The chain's CDR3 is CSARGPTNEQFF. DNA of the CDR3: TGCAGTGCTAGAGGACCGACCAATGAGCAGTTCTTC.

This clonotype was counted many times. This chain uses TRBV6-1 with TRBJ2-7; D might be TRBD1 or TRBD2, each matching 5 bases. The V end lost 7 bases, the J end lost 3 bases, and 19 bases lay between the germline ends. Germline lookup yields CDR1 MNHNS and CDR2 SASEGT. The CDR3 runs 15 residues. CDR3 residues: CASTNTRGTNYEQYF. CDR3 nucleotides: TGTGCCAGCACAAATACGAGGGGTACGAACTACGAGCAGTACTTC.

The DNA of the CDR3 is TGTGCCAGCAGCTTAGGGACAGAAGGAAACACCATATATTTT. It is translated as CASSLGTEGNTIYF. The chain has TRBV7-9 and TRBJ1-3; D may be TRBD1 (6 bases). The V and J ends lost 1 base and 4 bases respectively, with 8 bases between them. The CDR3 is 14 amino acids. Germline CDR1 and CDR2: SEHNR and FQNEAQ (reference sequence).

This clonotype was seen many times. The chain has TRBV7-2 and TRBJ1-4; a possible D gene is TRBD1 (6 bases). This CDR3 spans 16 amino acids. CDR1 and CDR2 (germline): SGHTA, FQGNSA. Between the trimmed V and J ends, which lost 3 bases and 0 bases, there was a span of 11 bases. This CDR3 reads CASSFWGRSTNEKLFF. CDR3 in DNA: TGTGCCAGCAGCTTTTGGGGGCGTTCAACTAATGAAAAACTGTTTTTT. Using reference TRBV7-2 and TRBJ1-4 for the parts outside the CDR3, the full variable domain is GAGVSQSPSNKVTEKGKDVELRCDPISGHTALYWYRQSLGQGLEFLIYFQGNSAPDKSGLPSDRFSAERTGGSVSTLTIQRTQQEDSAVYLCASSFWGRSTNEKLFFGSGTQLSVL.

Many counts were recorded for this clonotype. The chain recombines TRBV6-5 with TRBJ1-2; no firm D call. CDR1 is MNHEY, CDR2 SVGAGI, per germline. Trimming shortened V by 7 bases and J by 3 bases, and 21 bases separated the two germline ends. This CDR3 has 16 amino acids. CDR3 coding DNA: TGTGCCAGCACTTCGCCTCCCGGCAGGAAGGACTATGGCTACACCTTC. Its translation: CASTSPPGRKDYGYTF.

Ten or more counts support this clonotype. The chain uses TRBV9 and TRBJ2-3, with D unclear. V shed 3 bases and J shed 6 bases, with 11 bases lying between them. The length of the CDR3 is 13 residues. Per germline, CDR1 SGDLS and CDR2 YYNGEE. CDR3 nucleotides: TGTGCCAGCAGCGCAGACTTTCGGGATACGCAGTATTTT. This gives the protein CASSADFRDTQYF.

This clonotype was seen ten or more times. The chain uses TRBV4-1 and TRBJ2-1; D not resolved. V was pared by 1 base and J by 15 bases, with 16 bases between. CDR3 length equals 13 residues. CDR1 and CDR2 from the germline V gene are MGHRA and YSYEKL. This CDR3 is CASSQVLPTSLFF. In DNA form, the CDR3 reads TGCGCCAGCAGCCAAGTCCTCCCGACTTCGTTGTTCTTC.

This clonotype was seen repeatedly, ten times or more. V gene TRBV6-1 combines with J gene TRBJ1-6, with TRBD1 matching over 11 bases. In germline, CDR1 is MNHNS, CDR2 SASEGT. J lost 6 bases, V lost 2 bases, and 9 bases had no gene match. The CDR3 spans 18 residues. This CDR3 is CASSEIRPGTGGNSPLHF. CDR3 nucleotide sequence: TGTGCCAGCAGTGAAATACGCCCCGGGACAGGGGGTAATTCACCCCTCCACTTT.

Ten or more counts support this clonotype. The chain carries TRBV6-5 and TRBJ1-1; no clear D. Germline CDR1 MNHEY, CDR2 SVGAGI. The CDR3 is made up of 13 amino acids. V was shortened by 0 bases and J by 3 bases, with 5 bases between the two germline ends. The CDR3 DNA reads as TGTGCCAGCAGTTACTCGTACGACACTGAAGCTTTCTTT. It is translated as CASSYSYDTEAFF.

The chain combines TRBV24-1 with TRBJ2-1, with D maybe TRBD1 (6 bases). The V gene's germline CDR1 is KGHDR and CDR2 SFDVKD. Between the trimmed V and J ends, which lost 3 bases and 10 bases, there was a span of 18 bases. The CDR3 loop spans 15 amino acids. The CDR3 bases are TGTGCCACCAGTGATCGTACAATAGGGACACGAGAGCAGTTCTTC. This gives the protein CATSDRTIGTREQFF.